The present TCR beta chain was sequenced within a study of shared clonotypes between healthy human individuals. Looking at the study overall: Used for every donor were three CD4 naive, three CD4 memory, two CD8 naive and one CD8 memory plate.

Method: immunoSEQ multiplex PCR; TCRdb's copy keeps in-frame clones and lacks some. The sample includes approximately 1.4 million clones, approximately 98% of them seen just once. As for this clone: Its specificity is not known.

Study-level results: The represented genetic and exposure-history diversity was limited by the small number of donors. Lower generation probabilities were found for non-shared clonotypes than for those shared by all four donors.

The sample comprised naive CD4+ T cells sorted from blood. The subset is: CD45RA+ positively selected. The sequence came from a man aged 30 to 39 in good health.

The CDR3: CASSLSGVHGNTIYF. In nucleotides, the CDR3 is TGCGCCAGCAGCTTGTCCGGGGTACATGGAAACACCATATATTTT. This chain uses TRBV5-1 with TRBJ1-3; D uncertain. CDR3 length equals 15 residues. Per germline, CDR1 SGHRS and CDR2 YFSETQ. V lost 1 base, J lost 3 bases, and 11 bases lay in between. The whole variable domain, filled in from reference TRBV5-1 and TRBJ1-3, reads KAGVTQTPRYLIKTRGQQVTLSCSPISGHRSVSWYQQTPGQGLQFLFEYFSETQRNKGNFPGRFSGRQFSNSRSEMNVSTLELGDSALYLCASSLSGVHGNTIYFGEGSWLTVV.